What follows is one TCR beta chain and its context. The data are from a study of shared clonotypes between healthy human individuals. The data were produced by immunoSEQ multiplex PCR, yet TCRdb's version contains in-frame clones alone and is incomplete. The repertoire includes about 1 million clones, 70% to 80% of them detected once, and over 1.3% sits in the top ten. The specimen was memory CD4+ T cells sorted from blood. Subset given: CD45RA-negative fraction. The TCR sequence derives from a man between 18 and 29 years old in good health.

CDR3 in amino acids: CASSRQGSTDTQYF. CDR3 DNA: TGTGCCAGCAGCCGACAGGGGAGCACAGATACGCAGTATTTT. This sequence joins TRBV6-1 and TRBJ2-3; 8 bases are a match to TRBD1. Germline V lookup: CDR1 MNHNS, CDR2 SASEGT. V shed 6 bases and J 0 bases; nucleotides not matched to a gene: 2. CDR3 length: 14 residues.